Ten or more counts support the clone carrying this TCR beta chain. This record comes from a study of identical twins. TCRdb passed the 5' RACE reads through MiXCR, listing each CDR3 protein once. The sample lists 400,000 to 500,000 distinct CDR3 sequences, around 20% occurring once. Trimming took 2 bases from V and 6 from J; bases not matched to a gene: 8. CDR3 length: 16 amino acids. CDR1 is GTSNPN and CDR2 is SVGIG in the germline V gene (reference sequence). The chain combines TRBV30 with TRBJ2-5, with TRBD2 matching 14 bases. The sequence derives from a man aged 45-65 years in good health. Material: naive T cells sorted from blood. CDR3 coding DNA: TGTGCCTGGAGTAACCCCGGGACTAGCGGGAGACAGACCCAGTACTTC. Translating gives CAWSNPGTSGRQTQYF.